This T cell receptor (beta chain) was observed in a study of human T cells and chemical hapten exposure. As for the study in general: The patient population, which was mostly female, had alopecia areata, totalis or universalis. From small differences in pooled library volume came most of the variation in per-sample TCR yields.

This clonotype was detected a few times. Its antigen is as yet unknown. Each CDR3 protein is one row after TCRdb ran MiXCR on the RACE reads. The data show under 300,000 distinct CDR3 sequences, approximately 8.6% seen once. The time point here: pre-sensitization, week 0. Treatment of the sample: therapeutic diphenylcyclopropenone sensitization with weekly scalp DPC. Study outcomes and limitations: TCRs at a frequency above 1 in 1000 stayed unchanged with DPC sensitization. The presence of alopecia in the donors means their immune response may differ from healthy people's.

The CDR3 runs to 15 residues. The germline CDR1 and CDR2 sequences are MDHEN and SYDVKM. Trimming cost V 3 bases and J 4 bases, with 13 bases left between them. The source was whole blood, collected in connection with sensitization to the hapten diphenylcyclopropenone (DPC). This sequence joins TRBV28 and TRBJ1-5; a possible D gene is TRBD1 (6 bases). The sequence came from a woman aged 40 to 50 with alopecia areata. Some clones in this sample may be carry-over from other donors' samples. The CDR3, as DNA: TGTGCCAGCAGTTTTAGCGGGCAGGGGAATCAGCCCCAGCATTTT. This sequence encodes CASSFSGQGNQPQHF.